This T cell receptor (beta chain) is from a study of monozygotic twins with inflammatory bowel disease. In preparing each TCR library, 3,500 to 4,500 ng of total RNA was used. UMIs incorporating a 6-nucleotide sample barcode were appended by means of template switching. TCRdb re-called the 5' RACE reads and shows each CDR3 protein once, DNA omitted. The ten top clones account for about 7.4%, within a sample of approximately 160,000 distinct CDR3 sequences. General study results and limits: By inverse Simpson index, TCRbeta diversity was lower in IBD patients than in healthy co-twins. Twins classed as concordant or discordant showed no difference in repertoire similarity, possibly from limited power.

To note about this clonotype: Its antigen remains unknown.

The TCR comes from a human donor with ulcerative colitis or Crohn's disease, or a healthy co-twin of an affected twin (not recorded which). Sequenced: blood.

The CDR3 protein is CSVSRQHNEKLFF. This chain links TRBV29-1 with TRBJ1-4. Germline CDR1 SQVTM, CDR2 ANQGSEA. There are 13 residues in the CDR3.